This TCR beta chain was sequenced during a study of beta chain features in type 1 diabetes. Expressed TCRB transcripts were sequenced, since all the RNA that had been isolated was reverse transcribed. Sequencing used immunoSEQ multiplex PCR; TCRdb keeps in-frame clones, though not all of them. The sample holds 350,000 or so clones, about 20% seen once. It was via CD45RO/CCR7/CD25/CD127/CD95/CD27 that CD4+ naive, central memory, regulatory and stem cell-like memory cells were sorted. Each of the sorted populations had a purity greater than 98%. The CDR3 runs 15 residues. Germline assignment: CDR1 SEHNR and CDR2 FQNEAQ (reference sequence). V was clipped by 1 base and J by 4 bases; unmatched bases: 3.

Sample: naive CD4+ T cells from blood. The V call is TRBV7-9, the J call TRBJ2-7; TRBD2 matches 11 bases. The clonotype was recovered from a woman aged 18-29 years in good health. CDR3 in DNA: TGTGCCAGCAGCTTAGTGTCTAGCGGGAGGTACGAGCAGTACTTC. It is translated as CASSLVSSGRYEQYF.